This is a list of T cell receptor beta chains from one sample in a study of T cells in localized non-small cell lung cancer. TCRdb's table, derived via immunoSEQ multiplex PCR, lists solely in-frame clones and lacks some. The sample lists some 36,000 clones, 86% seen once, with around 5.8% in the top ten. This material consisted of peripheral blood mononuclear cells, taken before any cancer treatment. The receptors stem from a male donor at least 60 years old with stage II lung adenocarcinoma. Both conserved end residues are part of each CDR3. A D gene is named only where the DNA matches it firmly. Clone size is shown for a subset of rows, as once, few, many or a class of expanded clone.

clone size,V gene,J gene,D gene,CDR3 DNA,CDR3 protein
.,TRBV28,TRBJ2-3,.,TGTGCCAGCAGTCCTTACCGGGCCCTGCCGGATACGCAGTATTTT,CASSPYRALPDTQYF
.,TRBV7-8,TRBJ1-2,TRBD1,TGTGCCAGCAGCTCTAACATCTCACCGACAGGGAACTATGGCTACACCTTC,CASSSNISPTGNYGYTF
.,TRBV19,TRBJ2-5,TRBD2,TGTGCCAGTAGTATGGGACTAGCGGGAGAGACCCAGTACTTC,CASSMGLAGETQYF
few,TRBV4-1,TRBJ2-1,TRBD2,TGCGCCAGCAGCCAGACCACTAGCGGACGTACAACTGAGCAGTTCTTC,CASSQTTSGRTTEQFF
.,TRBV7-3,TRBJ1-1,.,TGTGCCAGCAGCTTAATGAGGGGCTCTGAAGCTTTCTTT,CASSLMRGSEAFF
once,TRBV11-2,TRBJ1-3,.,TGTGCCAGCAGCTTAGACTCCGCCTCTAACACCATATATTTT,CASSLDSASNTIYF
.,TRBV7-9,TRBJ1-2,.,TGTGCCAGCAGCTTGGGACGCTCTAGTCGTGGCTACACCTTC,CASSLGRSSRGYTF
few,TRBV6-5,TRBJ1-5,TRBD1,TGTGCCAGCAGTCCGGGACAGGGGAATCAGCCCCAGCATTTT,CASSPGQGNQPQHF
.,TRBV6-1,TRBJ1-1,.,TGTGCCAGCAGCCGGGACGCTATGGAGGGAGCTTTCTTT,CASSRDAMEGAFF
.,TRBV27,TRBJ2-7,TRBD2,TGTGCCAGCAGTCTAGCGGCAGTCGAACTCTACGAGCAGTACTTC,CASSLAAVELYEQYF
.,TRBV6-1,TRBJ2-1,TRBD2,TGTGCCAGCAGTGGACAGCCGGGGGGTCTAAATGAGCAGTTCTTC,CASSGQPGGLNEQFF
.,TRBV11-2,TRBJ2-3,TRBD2,TGTGCCAGCAGCTCTTTCGGGCGGGAGAGGTCAGATACGCAGTATTTT,CASSSFGRERSDTQYF
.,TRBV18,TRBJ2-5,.,TGTGCCAGCTCACAGCGCAGACAAGAGACCCAGTACTTC,CASSQRRQETQYF